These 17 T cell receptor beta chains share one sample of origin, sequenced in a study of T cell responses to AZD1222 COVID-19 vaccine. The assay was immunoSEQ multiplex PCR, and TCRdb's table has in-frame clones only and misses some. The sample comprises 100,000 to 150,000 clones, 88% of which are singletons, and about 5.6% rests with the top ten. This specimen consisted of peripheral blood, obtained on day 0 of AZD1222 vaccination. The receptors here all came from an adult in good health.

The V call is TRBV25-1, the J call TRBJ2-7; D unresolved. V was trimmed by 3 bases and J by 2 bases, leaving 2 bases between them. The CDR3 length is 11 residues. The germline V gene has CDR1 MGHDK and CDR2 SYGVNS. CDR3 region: CASSDTYEQYF. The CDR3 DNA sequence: TGTGCCAGCAGTGACACCTACGAGCAGTACTTC.

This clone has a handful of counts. This CDR3 reads CATSRAFFGDNTGELFF. The CDR3 region has the DNA TGTGCCACCAGCAGAGCGTTTTTTGGGGATAACACCGGGGAGCTGTTTTTT. The rearrangement joins TRBV15 to TRBJ2-2; D is unclear. Germline V gene lookup returns CDR1 LNHNV and CDR2 YYDKDF (reference sequence). The CDR3 runs to 17 residues. The V end was cut by 1 base, the J end by 2 bases, with 14 bases between.

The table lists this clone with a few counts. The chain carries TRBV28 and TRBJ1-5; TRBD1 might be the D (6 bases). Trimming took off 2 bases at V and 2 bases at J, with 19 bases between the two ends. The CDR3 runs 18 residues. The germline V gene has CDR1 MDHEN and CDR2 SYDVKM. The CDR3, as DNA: TGTGCCAGCAGTTTACTCAGGGACACCCTTAGGGGCAATCAGCCCCAGCATTTT. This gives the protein CASSLLRDTLRGNQPQHF.

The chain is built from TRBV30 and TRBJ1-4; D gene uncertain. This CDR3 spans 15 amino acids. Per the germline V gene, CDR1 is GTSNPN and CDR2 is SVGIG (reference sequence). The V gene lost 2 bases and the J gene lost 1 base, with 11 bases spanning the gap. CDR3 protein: CAWSSPGGTNEKLFF. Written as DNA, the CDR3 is TGTGCCTGGAGTTCCCCAGGAGGAACTAATGAAAAACTGTTTTTT.

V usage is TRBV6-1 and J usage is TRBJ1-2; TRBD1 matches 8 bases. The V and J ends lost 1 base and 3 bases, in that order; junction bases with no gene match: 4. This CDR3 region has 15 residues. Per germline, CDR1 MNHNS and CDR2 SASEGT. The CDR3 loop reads CASSEGAGGDYGYTF. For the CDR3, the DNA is TGTGCCAGCAGTGAAGGGGCAGGGGGCGACTATGGCTACACCTTC.

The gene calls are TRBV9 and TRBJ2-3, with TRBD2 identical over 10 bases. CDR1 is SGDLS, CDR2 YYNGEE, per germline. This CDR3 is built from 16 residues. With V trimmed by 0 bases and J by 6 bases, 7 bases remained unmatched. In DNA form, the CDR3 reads TGTGCCAGCAGCGTAGTAGGGGCACTAGCGGGGGATACGCAGTATTTT. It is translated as CASSVVGALAGDTQYF. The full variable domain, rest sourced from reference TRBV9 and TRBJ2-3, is DSGVTQTPKHLITATGQRVTLRCSPRSGDLSVYWYQQSLDQGLQFLIQYYNGEERAKGNILERFSAQQFPDLHSELNLSSLELGDSALYFCASSVVGALAGDTQYFGPGTRLTVL.

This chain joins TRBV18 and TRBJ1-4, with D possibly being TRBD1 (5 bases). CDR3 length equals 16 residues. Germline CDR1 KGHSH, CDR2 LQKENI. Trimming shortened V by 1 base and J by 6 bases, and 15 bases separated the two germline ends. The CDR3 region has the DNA TGTGCCAGCTCACCACGACGGTCGGGGGGGGATGAAAAACTGTTTTTT. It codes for CASSPRRSGGDEKLFF. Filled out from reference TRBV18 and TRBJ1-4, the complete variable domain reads NAGVMQNPRHLVRRRGQEARLRCSPMKGHSHVYWYRQLPEEGLKFMVYLQKENIIDESGMPKERFSAEFPKEGPSILRIQQVVRGDSAAYFCASSPRRSGGDEKLFFGSGTQLSVL.

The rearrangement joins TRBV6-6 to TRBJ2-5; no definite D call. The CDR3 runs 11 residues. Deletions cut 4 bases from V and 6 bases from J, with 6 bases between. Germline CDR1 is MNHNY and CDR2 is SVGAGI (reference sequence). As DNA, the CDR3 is TGTGCCAGCAGTTCCGCCCAGACCCAGTACTTC. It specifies CASSSAQTQYF.

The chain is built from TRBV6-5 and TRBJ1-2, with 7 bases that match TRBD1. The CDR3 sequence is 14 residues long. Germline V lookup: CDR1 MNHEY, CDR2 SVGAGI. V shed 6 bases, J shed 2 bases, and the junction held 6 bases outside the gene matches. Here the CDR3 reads CASSREGANYGYTF. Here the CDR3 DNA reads TGTGCCAGCAGCCGAGAGGGGGCCAACTATGGCTACACCTTC.

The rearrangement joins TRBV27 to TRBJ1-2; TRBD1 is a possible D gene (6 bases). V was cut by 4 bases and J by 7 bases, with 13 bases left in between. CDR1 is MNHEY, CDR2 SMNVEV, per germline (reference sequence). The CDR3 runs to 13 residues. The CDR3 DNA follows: TGTGCCAGCAGTTCCGGGGGGCGCGGTGGCTACACCTTC. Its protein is CASSSGGRGGYTF.

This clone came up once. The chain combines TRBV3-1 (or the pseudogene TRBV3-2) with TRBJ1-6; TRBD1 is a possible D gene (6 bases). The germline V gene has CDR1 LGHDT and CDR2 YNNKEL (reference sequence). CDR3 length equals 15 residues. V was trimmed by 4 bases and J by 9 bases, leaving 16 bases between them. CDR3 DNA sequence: TGTGCCAGCAGCCGCACACAGGGTAGTGGTTCACCCCTCCACTTT. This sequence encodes CASSRTQGSGSPLHF.

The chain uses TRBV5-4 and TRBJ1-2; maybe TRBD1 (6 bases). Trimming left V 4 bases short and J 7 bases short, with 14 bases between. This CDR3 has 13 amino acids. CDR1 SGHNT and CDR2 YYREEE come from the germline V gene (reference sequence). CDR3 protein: CASSGRGASGYTF. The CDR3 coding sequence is TGTGCCAGCAGCGGCCGGGGGGCGAGTGGCTACACCTTC.

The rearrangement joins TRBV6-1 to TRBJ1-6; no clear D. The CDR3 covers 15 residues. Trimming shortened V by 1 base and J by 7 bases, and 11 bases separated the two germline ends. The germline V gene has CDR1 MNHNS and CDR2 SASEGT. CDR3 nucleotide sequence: TGTGCCAGCAGTGAAGTTTGGCAGGCCAATTCACCCCTCCACTTT. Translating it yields CASSEVWQANSPLHF.

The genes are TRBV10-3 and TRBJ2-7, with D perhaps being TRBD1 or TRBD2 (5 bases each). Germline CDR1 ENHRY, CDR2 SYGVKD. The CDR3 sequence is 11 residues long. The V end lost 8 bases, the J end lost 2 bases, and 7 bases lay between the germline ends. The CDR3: CAIGDAYEQYF. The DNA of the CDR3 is TGTGCCATCGGGGACGCCTACGAGCAGTACTTC.

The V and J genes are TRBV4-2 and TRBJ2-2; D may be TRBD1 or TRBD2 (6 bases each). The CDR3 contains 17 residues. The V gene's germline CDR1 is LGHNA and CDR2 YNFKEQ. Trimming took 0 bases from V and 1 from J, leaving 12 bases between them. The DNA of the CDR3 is TGTGCCAGCAGCCAAGATAGGGGGGACAAGAACACCGGGGAGCTGTTTTTT. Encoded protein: CASSQDRGDKNTGELFF.

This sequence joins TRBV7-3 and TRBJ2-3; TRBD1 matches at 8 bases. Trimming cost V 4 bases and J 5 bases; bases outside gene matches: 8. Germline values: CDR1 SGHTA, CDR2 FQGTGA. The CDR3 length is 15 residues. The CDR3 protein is CASSSQGARGDTQYF. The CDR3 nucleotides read TGTGCCAGCAGCTCTCAGGGGGCGCGGGGAGATACGCAGTATTTT.

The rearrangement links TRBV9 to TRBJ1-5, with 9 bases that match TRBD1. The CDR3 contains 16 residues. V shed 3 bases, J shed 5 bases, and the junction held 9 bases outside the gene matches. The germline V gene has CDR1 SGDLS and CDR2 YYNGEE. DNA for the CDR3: TGTGCCAGCAGCGCGCAGGGCGACAGGGGGGATCAGCCCCAGCATTTT. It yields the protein CASSAQGDRGDQPQHF.